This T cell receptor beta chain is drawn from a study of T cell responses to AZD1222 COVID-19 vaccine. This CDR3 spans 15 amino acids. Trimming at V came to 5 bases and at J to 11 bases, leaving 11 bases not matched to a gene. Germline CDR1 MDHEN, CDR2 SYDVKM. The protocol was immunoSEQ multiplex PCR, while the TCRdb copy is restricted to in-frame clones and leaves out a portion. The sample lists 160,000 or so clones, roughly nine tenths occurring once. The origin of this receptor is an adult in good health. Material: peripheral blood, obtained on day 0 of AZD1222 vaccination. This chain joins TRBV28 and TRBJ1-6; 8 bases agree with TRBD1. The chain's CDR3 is CASSTVTGVLAPLHF. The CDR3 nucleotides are TGTGCCAGCAGTACCGTGACAGGGGTTCTAGCACCCCTCCACTTT.